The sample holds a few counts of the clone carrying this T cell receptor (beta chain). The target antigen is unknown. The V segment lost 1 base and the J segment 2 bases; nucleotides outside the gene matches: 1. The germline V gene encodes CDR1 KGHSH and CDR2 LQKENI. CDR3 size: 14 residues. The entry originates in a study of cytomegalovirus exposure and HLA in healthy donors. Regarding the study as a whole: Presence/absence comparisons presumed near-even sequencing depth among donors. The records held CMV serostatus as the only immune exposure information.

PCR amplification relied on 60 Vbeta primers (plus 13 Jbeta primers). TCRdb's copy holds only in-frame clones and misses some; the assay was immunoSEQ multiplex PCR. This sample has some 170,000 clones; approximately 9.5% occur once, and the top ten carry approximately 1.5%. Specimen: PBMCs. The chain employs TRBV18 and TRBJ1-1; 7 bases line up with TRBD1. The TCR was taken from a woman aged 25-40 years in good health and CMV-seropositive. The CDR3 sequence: CASSPRTGNTEAFF. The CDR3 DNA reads TGTGCCAGCTCACCACGGACAGGAAACACTGAAGCTTTCTTT.